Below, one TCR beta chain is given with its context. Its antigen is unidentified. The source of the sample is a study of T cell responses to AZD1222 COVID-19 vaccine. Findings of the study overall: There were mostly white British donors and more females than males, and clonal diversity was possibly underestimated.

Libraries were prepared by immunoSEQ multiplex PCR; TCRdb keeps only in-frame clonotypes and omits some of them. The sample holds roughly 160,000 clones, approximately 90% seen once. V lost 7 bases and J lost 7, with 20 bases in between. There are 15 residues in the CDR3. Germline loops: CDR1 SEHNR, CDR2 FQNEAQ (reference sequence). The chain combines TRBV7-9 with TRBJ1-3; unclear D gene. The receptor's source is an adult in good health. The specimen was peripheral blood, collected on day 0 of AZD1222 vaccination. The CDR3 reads CASTPSQEQRNTIYF. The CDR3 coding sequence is TGTGCCAGCACTCCATCGCAAGAGCAACGGAACACCATATATTTT.